This T cell receptor beta chain was found in a study of PD-1 blockade in classical Hodgkin lymphoma (dated by TCRdb to about 2020). Study-level background: Nivolumab dosing was 3 mg/kg intravenously every 2 weeks, continuing until either disease progression or unacceptable toxicity. The study used TCR beta sequencing and CyTOF to define a peripheral blood immune signature of response to PD-1 blockade in classical Hodgkin lymphoma. The paper's findings and limits, for the study overall: Lower diversity was observed in patients in whom nivolumab was started less than 1 year after ASCT, and these patients were excluded from later analyses so that confounding by immune reconstitution would be avoided. CD4+ but not CD8+ TCR diversity rose significantly by C4D1 (p=0.0027 vs p=0.16), most apparent in complete responders (p=0.02). Trial patients with a complete response had baseline diversity similar to that of newly diagnosed patients, while partial responders and progressors had significantly lower diversity. The study was restricted to a single clinical trial cohort, and the causes of repertoire differences, possibly disease activity or prior therapy, were left undefined. Baseline TCR diversity was reported as lower in newly diagnosed patients than in healthy donors, and lower still in relapsed/refractory patients.

About this clone: The specificity of this receptor is unknown. There are no base qualities to consult, and no much larger clone falls within one base.

The time point label on this specimen signifies: cycle 1 day 1 (C1D1), immediately before nivolumab initiation. Every trial patient had relapsed after autologous stem cell transplantation, and cohorts A, B and C differed in prior brentuximab vedotin exposure. A total of roughly 57 patients with relapsed/refractory classical Hodgkin lymphoma made up the trial cohort, and each patient's best overall response was complete response, partial response or progressive disease. Single-agent nivolumab was administered to trial patients in the multi-cohort phase II CheckMate 205 trial. Best overall response was determined by an independent review committee according to the 2007 International Working Group response criteria. Trial PBMCs were obtained immediately prior to nivolumab initiation (C1D1) and on therapy at cycle 2 day 1 and cycle 4 day 1. Peripheral blood was collected in 8 mL Vacutainer Cell Preparation Tubes, from which PBMCs were isolated by centrifugation and then cryopreserved.

The Qiagen DNeasy kit was used to extract genomic DNA from unsorted PBMCs and from the negatively selected CD4+ and CD8+ fractions. Amplification of TCR beta CDR3 regions was done by immunoSEQ multiplex PCR with primers that anneal to V and J segments. Amplification bias was minimized using a synthetic immune receptor repertoire, and residual bias was removed computationally after sequencing. The original pipeline was this. Custom Python scripts were used to quantify repertoire diversity as the Shannon entropy index. Unsorted, CD4+ and CD8+ repertoires were analyzed separately, except in combined analyses where CD4+ and CD8+ sequences were merged in silico. Clonal expansion was defined as a frequency increase of at least 2-fold after treatment compared with C1D1, and clones undetected at baseline were assigned a pseudocount of 0.5. Clones with 0 or 1 copy at C1D1 were classified as singleton clones, and clones with 2 or more copies were classified as non-singleton clones. Clones expanded in unsorted samples were annotated as CD4+, CD8+ or unknown by matching protein sequences in sorted samples from the same patient. Diversity changes from C1D1 to C4D1 were tested in paired samples using Wilcoxon tests. The clones in this table, taken by TCRdb from immuneACCESS, are in-frame only. Not every clone is retained; where verified, under half of the shortfall comes from an unresolved V gene, and the cause of the rest is unknown. V and J calls and clone size are as listed in that table; D and trimming were resolved from the DNA. Across this sample there are about 98,000 clones, with approximately 92% seen only once. The top ten clonotypes cover roughly 2.8% of the sample.

Cut back by 1 base and 1 base, the V and J ends lie 10 bases apart. From a lookup of the germline V gene, CDR1 and CDR2 are SGHDN and FVKESK. Measured from the cysteine to the phenylalanine, the CDR3 is 15 residues long. Just CDR3 DNA is preserved here, 45 bases in frame from base 1. This TCR was sampled from a human donor with classical Hodgkin lymphoma. The chain is encoded by TRBV14 joined to TRBJ1-2; a tentative D match to TRBD1 spans 5 bases. This material consisted of peripheral blood mononuclear cells (PBMCs), taken at baseline. The CDR3 is CASSQGRGLNYGYTF. The sequenced DNA is TGTGCCAGCAGCCAAGGGAGGGGACTTAACTATGGCTACACCTTC.